A selection of T cell receptor beta chains follows, all from one sample in a study of regulatory T cells in long-lasting Graves disease. TCRdb itself ran the multiplex PCR reads through MiXCR, one entry per CDR3 protein. The table records 300,000 to 400,000 distinct CDR3 sequences, about 20% of them present only once. The sequencing here drew on peripheral blood mononuclear cells (PBMCs), taken when the disease was refractory, from a patient treated with antithyroid drugs. Receptors originate from a female donor with Graves disease. The CDR3 runs from the conserved cysteine through the conserved F or W. The order of the fields is CDR3 protein, CDR3 DNA, V gene, J gene, clone size, CDR3 length, D gene. D genes are given only for firm matches. A clone size is listed for some rows: how often the clone was seen (once, few, many), or a class if it is expanded.

CASSQGRGDIQYF,TGTGCCAGCAGCCAAGGAAGGGGTGACATTCAGTACTTC,TRBV7-2,TRBJ2-4,.,13,.
CASRSKLGPNEKLFF,TGCGCCAGCAGATCCAAATTGGGTCCCAATGAAAAACTGTTTTTT,TRBV4-1,TRBJ1-4,.,15,.
CAWSVSGEQYF,TGTGCCTGGAGTGTGTCAGGCGAGCAGTACTTC,TRBV30,TRBJ2-7,few,11,.
CASRISRAASGPLHF,TGTGCCAGCCGAATAAGTCGGGCGGCGTCAGGACCCCTCCACTTT,TRBV19,TRBJ1-6,.,15,.
CASSLEGFSEAFF,TGTGCCAGCAGCTTAGAAGGATTTAGCGAAGCTTTCTTT,TRBV7-8,TRBJ1-1,few,13,.
CASSYPGGPFF,TGTGCCAGCAGTTACCCGGGGGGTCCTTTCTTT,TRBV6-2/TRBV6-3,TRBJ1-1,.,11,.
CASSLGRTAIYNEQFF,TGTGCCAGCAGCTTAGGCCGGACAGCGATCTACAATGAGCAGTTCTTC,TRBV11-2,TRBJ2-1,.,16,.
CASSLGGLGNEKLFF,TGTGCCAGCAGTTTAGGAGGGTTAGGTAATGAAAAACTGTTTTTT,TRBV28,TRBJ1-4,many,15,.
CASSVTDYGYTF,TGTGCCAGCAGCGTGACAGACTATGGCTACACCTTC,TRBV7-9,TRBJ1-2,few,12,.
CASIRLGNTEAFF,TGTGCCAGCATTCGGTTGGGGAACACTGAAGCTTTCTTT,TRBV12-3/TRBV12-4,TRBJ1-1,few,13,.
CASSLVPGVEEAFF,TGCGCCAGCAGCTTGGTTCCAGGGGTGGAGGAAGCTTTCTTT,TRBV5-1,TRBJ1-1,few,14,.
CSASGTDSYEQYF,TGCAGTGCCTCCGGGACAGACTCCTACGAGCAGTACTTC,TRBV20-1,TRBJ2-7,many,13,TRBD1
CASRPPGQGFNQPQHF,TGTGCCAGCAGACCTCCGGGACAGGGGTTCAATCAGCCCCAGCATTTT,TRBV6-2/TRBV6-3,TRBJ1-5,.,16,TRBD1
CASSFRGQTNEKLFF,TGTGCCAGCAGTTTCCGGGGACAGACTAATGAAAAACTGTTTTTT,TRBV27,TRBJ1-4,many,15,TRBD1
CSATTKYSNQPQHF,TGCAGTGCCACGACAAAGTATAGCAATCAGCCCCAGCATTTT,TRBV20-1,TRBJ1-5,.,14,.
CASSLTDTGELFF,TGTGCCAGCAGCCTCACGGACACCGGGGAGCTGTTTTTT,TRBV11-1,TRBJ2-2,many,13,.
CAGGLGTVPYEQYF,TGTGCCGGGGGTTTGGGGACAGTTCCCTACGAGCAGTACTTC,TRBV28,TRBJ2-7,.,14,TRBD1
CASRSSVGRSAKNIQYF,TGTGCCAGCAGGAGCTCGGTAGGGCGGTCAGCCAAAAACATTCAGTACTTC,TRBV7-2,TRBJ2-4,many,17,.
CASSPRSPGPTGELFF,TGTGCCAGCTCACCACGCTCCCCGGGGCCCACCGGGGAGCTGTTTTTT,TRBV18,TRBJ2-2,.,16,.
CSAGNFRVDEQYF,TGCAGTGCTGGAAACTTCAGGGTTGACGAGCAGTACTTC,TRBV20-1,TRBJ2-7,.,13,.
CASSKGQGSTDTQYF,TGTGCCAGCAGTAAGGGACAGGGCAGCACAGATACGCAGTATTTT,TRBV6-1,TRBJ2-3,.,15,TRBD1
CASSTPSYVGGGQPQHF,TGTGCCAGTAGTACCCCCTCATATGTGGGGGGCGGTCAGCCCCAGCATTTT,TRBV19,TRBJ1-5,.,17,.
CASSQGGAGTQYF,TGTGCCAGCAGCCAAGGAGGAGCCGGGACCCAGTACTTC,TRBV14,TRBJ2-5,.,13,.
CASSLWGQMNTEAFF,TGTGCCAGCAGCCTCTGGGGGCAGATGAACACTGAAGCTTTCTTT,TRBV7-2,TRBJ1-1,.,15,.
CASRLGTGRATNEKLFF,TGTGCCAGCAGGCTCGGGACAGGGAGGGCAACTAATGAAAAACTGTTTTTT,TRBV2,TRBJ1-4,many,17,TRBD1
CSVSEFSNQPQHF,TGCAGCGTATCCGAATTTAGCAATCAGCCCCAGCATTTT,TRBV29-1,TRBJ1-5,few,13,.
CASSSHRGTNEKLFF,TGTGCCAGCAGCTCCCACAGGGGGACTAATGAAAAACTGTTTTTT,TRBV7-8,TRBJ1-4,many,15,TRBD1
CASSYRSNSPLHF,TGTGCCAGCAGTTACCGCTCTAATTCACCCCTCCACTTT,TRBV6-2/TRBV6-3,TRBJ1-6,few,13,.
CASSPGQGGNEKLFF,TGTGCCAGCAGCCCCGGACAGGGTGGGAATGAAAAACTGTTTTTT,TRBV7-9,TRBJ1-4,.,15,TRBD1
CAWRARAYSNQPQHF,TGTGCCTGGAGGGCCCGAGCATATAGCAATCAGCCCCAGCATTTT,TRBV30,TRBJ1-5,few,15,.
CASSLDPASNQPQHF,TGTGCCAGCAGCTTAGATCCAGCTAGCAATCAGCCCCAGCATTTT,TRBV11-2,TRBJ1-5,many,15,.
CASSLVSEQPQHF,TGTGCCAGCAGCTTAGTTTCCGAGCAGCCCCAGCATTTT,TRBV7-2,TRBJ1-5,many,13,.
CASRGLAGGPRETQYF,TGTGCCAGCAGAGGACTAGCGGGAGGGCCTAGAGAGACCCAGTACTTC,TRBV2,TRBJ2-5,many,16,TRBD2
CASSQGRTNEKLFF,TGTGCCAGCAGCCAGGGACGGACTAATGAAAAACTGTTTTTT,TRBV7-9,TRBJ1-4,.,14,.
CASSLASTDSYEQYF,TGTGCCAGCAGCTTAGCGAGCACCGACTCCTACGAGCAGTACTTC,TRBV7-9,TRBJ2-7,.,15,.
CASSLLRPGRGRVETQYF,TGTGCCAGCAGCTTATTGCGACCGGGCAGGGGGCGTGTTGAGACCCAGTACTTC,TRBV7-2,TRBJ2-5,.,18,TRBD1
CASSLRSGRNYGYTF,TGTGCCAGCAGTTTAAGGTCAGGGAGAAACTATGGCTACACCTTC,TRBV28,TRBJ1-2,few,15,.
CASSESGQNRLFF,TGTGCCAGCAGTGAAAGCGGCCAGAATAGGCTGTTTTTT,TRBV2,TRBJ1-4,many,13,.
CASSSERGGLGYTF,TGTGCCAGCAGTTCCGAACGGGGGGGACTCGGCTACACCTTC,TRBV7-9,TRBJ1-2,.,14,.
CASSQAPGQGFNEQYF,TGTGCCAGCAGCCAAGCTCCGGGACAGGGTTTCAACGAGCAGTACTTC,TRBV11-3,TRBJ2-7,many,16,TRBD1
CASSSRGGAAVTEAFF,TGTGCCAGCAGTAGCCGGGGGGGGGCCGCGGTCACTGAAGCTTTCTTT,TRBV6-1,TRBJ1-1,.,16,.
CASNPGQGYYGYTF,TGTGCCAGCAATCCGGGACAGGGGTACTATGGCTACACCTTC,TRBV6-1,TRBJ1-2,.,14,TRBD1
CASSEDRGRLAAFF,TGTGCCAGCAGTGAAGACAGGGGGCGGCTAGCAGCTTTCTTT,TRBV12-3/TRBV12-4,TRBJ1-1,many,14,TRBD1
CASKASGANVLTF,TGTGCCAGCAAAGCCTCTGGGGCCAACGTCCTGACTTTC,TRBV12-3/TRBV12-4,TRBJ2-6,many,13,.
CASSQNTGVTALYEQYF,TGTGCCAGTAGTCAAAATACCGGGGTAACGGCGCTCTACGAGCAGTACTTC,TRBV19,TRBJ2-7,.,17,.
CASSLAQGELDEQYF,TGTGCCAGCAGCTTAGCTCAGGGGGAGCTCGACGAGCAGTACTTC,TRBV7-2,TRBJ2-7,.,15,TRBD1
CSARDFGGRSEKLFF,TGCAGTGCTAGGGACTTTGGGGGAAGGAGTGAAAAACTGTTTTTT,TRBV20-1,TRBJ1-4,many,15,.
CAISESGGHLEQYF,TGTGCCATCAGTGAGTCGGGGGGCCACCTAGAGCAGTACTTC,TRBV10-3,TRBJ2-7,many,14,.
CASSQRGWTEAFF,TGTGCCAGCAGCCAGAGAGGGTGGACTGAAGCTTTCTTT,TRBV27,TRBJ1-1,many,13,.